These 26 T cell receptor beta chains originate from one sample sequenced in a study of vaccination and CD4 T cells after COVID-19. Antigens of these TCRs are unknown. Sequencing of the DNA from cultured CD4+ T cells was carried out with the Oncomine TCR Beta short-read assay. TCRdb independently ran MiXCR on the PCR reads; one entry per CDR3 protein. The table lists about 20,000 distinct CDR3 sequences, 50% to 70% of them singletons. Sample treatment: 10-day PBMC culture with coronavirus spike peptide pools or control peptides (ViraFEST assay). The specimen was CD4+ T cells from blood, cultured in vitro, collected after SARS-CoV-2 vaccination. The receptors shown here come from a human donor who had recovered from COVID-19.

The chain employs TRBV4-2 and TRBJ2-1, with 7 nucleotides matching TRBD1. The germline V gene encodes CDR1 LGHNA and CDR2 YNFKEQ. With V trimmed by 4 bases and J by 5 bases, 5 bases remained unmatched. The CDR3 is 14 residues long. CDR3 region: CASSLRQGNNEQFF. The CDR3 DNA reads TGTGCCAGCAGCCTTCGACAGGGTAACAATGAGCAGTTCTTC.

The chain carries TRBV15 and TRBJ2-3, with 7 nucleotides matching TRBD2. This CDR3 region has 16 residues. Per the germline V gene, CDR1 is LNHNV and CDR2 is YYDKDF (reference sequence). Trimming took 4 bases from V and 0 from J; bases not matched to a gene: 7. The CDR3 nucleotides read TGTGCCACCAGCAAACAAAAAGCGGGAAGCACAGATACGCAGTATTTT. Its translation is CATSKQKAGSTDTQYF.

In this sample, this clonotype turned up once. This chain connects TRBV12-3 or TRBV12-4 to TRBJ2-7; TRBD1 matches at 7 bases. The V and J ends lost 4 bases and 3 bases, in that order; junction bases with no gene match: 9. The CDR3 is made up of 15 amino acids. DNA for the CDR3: TGTGCCAGCAGTTCAAGACAGGGCCTTCTCTACGAGCAGTACTTC. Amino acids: CASSSRQGLLYEQYF.

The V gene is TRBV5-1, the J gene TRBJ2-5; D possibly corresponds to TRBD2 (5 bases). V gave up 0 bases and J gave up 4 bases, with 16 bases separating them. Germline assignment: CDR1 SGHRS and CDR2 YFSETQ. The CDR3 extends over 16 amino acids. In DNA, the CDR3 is TGCGCCAGCAGCTTGGTGGCAGGCCGGGGTATAGAGACCCAGTACTTC. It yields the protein CASSLVAGRGIETQYF. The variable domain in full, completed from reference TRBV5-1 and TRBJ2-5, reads KAGVTQTPRYLIKTRGQQVTLSCSPISGHRSVSWYQQTPGQGLQFLFEYFSETQRNKGNFPGRFSGRQFSNSRSEMNVSTLELGDSALYLCASSLVAGRGIETQYFGPGTRLLVL.

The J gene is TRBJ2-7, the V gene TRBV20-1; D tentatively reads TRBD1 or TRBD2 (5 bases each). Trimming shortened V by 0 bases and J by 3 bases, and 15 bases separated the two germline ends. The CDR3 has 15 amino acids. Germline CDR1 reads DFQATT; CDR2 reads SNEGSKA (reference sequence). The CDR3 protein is CSARDPAGTVYEQYF. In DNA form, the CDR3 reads TGCAGTGCTAGAGATCCGGCCGGGACGGTCTACGAGCAGTACTTC.

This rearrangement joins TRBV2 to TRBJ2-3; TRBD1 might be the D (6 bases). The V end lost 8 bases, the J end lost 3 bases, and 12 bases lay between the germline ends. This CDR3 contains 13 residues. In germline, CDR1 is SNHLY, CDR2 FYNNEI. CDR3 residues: CASGLRGTDTQYF. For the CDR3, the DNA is TGTGCCAGCGGCCTTAGGGGGACAGATACGCAGTATTTT.

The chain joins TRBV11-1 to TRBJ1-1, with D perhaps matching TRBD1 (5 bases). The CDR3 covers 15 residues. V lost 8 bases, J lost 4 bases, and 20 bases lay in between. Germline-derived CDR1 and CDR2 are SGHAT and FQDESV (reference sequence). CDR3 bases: TGTGCCAGCGGTCGCGGGGGAATTGATAGCACTGAAGCTTTCTTT. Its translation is CASGRGGIDSTEAFF.

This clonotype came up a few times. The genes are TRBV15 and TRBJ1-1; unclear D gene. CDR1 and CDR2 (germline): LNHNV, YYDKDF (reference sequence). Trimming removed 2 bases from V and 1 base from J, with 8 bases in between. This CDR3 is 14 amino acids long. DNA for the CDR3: TGTGCCACCAGCAGACAAAGGGAGAACACTGAAGCTTTCTTT. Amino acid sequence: CATSRQRENTEAFF.

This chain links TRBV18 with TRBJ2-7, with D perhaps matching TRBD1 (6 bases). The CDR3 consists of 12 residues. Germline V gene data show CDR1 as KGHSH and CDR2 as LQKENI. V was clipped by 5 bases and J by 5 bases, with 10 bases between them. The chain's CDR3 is CASSSRGDEQYF. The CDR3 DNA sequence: TGTGCCAGCTCATCCAGGGGTGACGAGCAGTACTTC.

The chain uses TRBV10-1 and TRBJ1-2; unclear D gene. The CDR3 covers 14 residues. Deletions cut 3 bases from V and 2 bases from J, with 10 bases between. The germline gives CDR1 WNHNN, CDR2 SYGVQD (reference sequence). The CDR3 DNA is TGCGCCAGCAGTGAACCCGGCGGCAACTATGGCTACACCTTC. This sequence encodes CASSEPGGNYGYTF.

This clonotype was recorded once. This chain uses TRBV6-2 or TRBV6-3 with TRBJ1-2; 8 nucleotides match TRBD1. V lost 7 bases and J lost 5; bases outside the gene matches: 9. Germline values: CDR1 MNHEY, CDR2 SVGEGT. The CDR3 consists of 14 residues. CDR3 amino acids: CASTDRGGGYGYTF. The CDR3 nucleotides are TGTGCCAGCACCGACAGGGGAGGAGGGTATGGCTACACCTTC.

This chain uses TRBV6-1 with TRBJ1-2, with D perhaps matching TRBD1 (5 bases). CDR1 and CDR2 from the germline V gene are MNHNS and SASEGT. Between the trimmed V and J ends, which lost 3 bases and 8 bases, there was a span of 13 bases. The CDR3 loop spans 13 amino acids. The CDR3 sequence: CASSEARGGGYTF. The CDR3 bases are TGTGCCAGCAGTGAGGCCCGTGGGGGAGGCTACACCTTC.

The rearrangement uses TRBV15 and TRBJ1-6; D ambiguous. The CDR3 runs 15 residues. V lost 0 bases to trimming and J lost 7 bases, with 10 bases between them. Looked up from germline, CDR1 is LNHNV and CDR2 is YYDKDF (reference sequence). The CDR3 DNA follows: TGTGCCACCAGCAGAGATGGGCTTGGAAATTCACCCCTCCACTTT. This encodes CATSRDGLGNSPLHF.

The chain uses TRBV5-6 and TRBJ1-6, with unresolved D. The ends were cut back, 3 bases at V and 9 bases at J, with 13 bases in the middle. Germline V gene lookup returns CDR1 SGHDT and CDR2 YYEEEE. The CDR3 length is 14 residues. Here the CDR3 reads CASSSIGVGSPLHF. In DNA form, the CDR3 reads TGTGCCAGCAGCTCGATCGGTGTAGGTTCACCCCTCCACTTT.

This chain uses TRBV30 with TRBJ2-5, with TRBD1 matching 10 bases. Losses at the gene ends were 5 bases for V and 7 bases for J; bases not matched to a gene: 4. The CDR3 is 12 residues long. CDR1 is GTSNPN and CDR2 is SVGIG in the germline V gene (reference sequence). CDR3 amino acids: CAWSRTGGTQYF. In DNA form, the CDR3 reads TGTGCCTGGTCCCGGACAGGGGGGACCCAGTACTTC.

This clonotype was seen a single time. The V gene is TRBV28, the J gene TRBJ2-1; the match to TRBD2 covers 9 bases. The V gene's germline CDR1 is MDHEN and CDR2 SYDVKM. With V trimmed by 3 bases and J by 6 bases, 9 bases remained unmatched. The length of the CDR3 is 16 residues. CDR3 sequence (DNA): TGTGCCAGCAGTTTCGCCGCGGGAGGGCCGGGCAATGAGCAGTTCTTC. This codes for CASSFAAGGPGNEQFF.

The CDR3 region has the DNA TGTGCCAGCAGTTTCTCCGGGACTAAAAACATTCAGTACTTC. It encodes CASSFSGTKNIQYF. V is TRBV27 and J is TRBJ2-4; possible D gene TRBD2, 6 bases. The length of the CDR3 is 14 residues. Germline V CDR1 and CDR2: MNHEY, SMNVEV (reference sequence). The V end lost 3 bases, the J end lost 4 bases, and 10 bases lay between the germline ends.

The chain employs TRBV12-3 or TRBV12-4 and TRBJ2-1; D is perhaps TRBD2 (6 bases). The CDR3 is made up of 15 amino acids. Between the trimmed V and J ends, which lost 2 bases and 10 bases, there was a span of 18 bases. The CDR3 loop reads CASSLIAAAGREQFF. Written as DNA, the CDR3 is TGTGCCAGCAGTTTAATAGCGGCCGCTGGGCGAGAGCAGTTCTTC.

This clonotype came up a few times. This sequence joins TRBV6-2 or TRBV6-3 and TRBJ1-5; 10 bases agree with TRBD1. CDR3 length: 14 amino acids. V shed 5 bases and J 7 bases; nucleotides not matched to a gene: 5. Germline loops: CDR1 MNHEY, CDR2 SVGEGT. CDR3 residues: CASSIGQGVQPQHF. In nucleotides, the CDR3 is TGTGCCAGCAGTATTGGACAGGGGGTCCAGCCCCAGCATTTT.

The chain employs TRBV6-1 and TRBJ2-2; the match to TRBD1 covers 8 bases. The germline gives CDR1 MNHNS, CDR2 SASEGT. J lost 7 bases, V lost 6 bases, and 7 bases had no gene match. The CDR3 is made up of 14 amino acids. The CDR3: CASRADRGHGELFF. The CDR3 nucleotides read TGTGCCAGCAGGGCCGACAGGGGTCACGGGGAGCTGTTTTTT.

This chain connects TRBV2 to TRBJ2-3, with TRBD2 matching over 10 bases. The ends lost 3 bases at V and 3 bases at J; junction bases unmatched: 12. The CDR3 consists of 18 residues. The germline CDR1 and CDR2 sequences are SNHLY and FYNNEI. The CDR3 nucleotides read TGTGCCAGCAGTGAGAGACTAGCGGGCGGGGTTGGGACAGATACGCAGTATTTT. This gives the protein CASSERLAGGVGTDTQYF.

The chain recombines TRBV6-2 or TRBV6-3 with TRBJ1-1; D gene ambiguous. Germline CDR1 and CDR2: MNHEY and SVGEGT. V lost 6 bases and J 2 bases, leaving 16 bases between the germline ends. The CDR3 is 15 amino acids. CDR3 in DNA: TGTGCCAGCAGACCCAATCCTTGGGTTAACACTGAAGCTTTCTTT. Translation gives CASRPNPWVNTEAFF.

The CDR3 sequence is CASSPDGQRGYTF. The DNA for the CDR3 is TGCGCCAGCAGCCCGGACGGCCAGCGAGGCTACACCTTC. The gene calls are TRBV5-1 and TRBJ1-2; D call uncertain. The length of the CDR3 is 13 residues. The germline V and J ends were trimmed by 4 bases and 8 bases, with 15 bases remaining between them. Germline CDR1 SGHRS, CDR2 YFSETQ.

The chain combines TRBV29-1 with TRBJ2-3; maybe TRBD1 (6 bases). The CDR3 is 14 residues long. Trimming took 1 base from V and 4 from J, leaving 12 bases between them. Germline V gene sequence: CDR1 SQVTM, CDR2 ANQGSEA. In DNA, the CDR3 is TGCAGCGTTGAAGCACAGGGCTTGTCAGATACGCAGTATTTT. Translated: CSVEAQGLSDTQYF.

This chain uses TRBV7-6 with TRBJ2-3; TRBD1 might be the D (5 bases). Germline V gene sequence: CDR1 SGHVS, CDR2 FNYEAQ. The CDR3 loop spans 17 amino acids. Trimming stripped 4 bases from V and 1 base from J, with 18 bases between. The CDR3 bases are TGTGCCAGCAGCTCCATAGAGCGTGGCAGGGGCACAGATACGCAGTATTTT. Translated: CASSSIERGRGTDTQYF.

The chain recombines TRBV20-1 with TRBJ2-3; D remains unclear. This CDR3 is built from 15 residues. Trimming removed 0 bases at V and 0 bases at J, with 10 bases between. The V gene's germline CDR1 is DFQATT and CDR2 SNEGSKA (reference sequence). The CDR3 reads CSARDPGTSTDTQYF. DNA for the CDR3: TGCAGTGCTAGAGATCCAGGCACTAGCACAGATACGCAGTATTTT.